Given below is one T cell receptor beta chain in context. This sample was included in a study of blood T cell repertoires in COVID-19. Study as a whole: T cells, B-cell-depleted T cells, or PBMCs provided the cDNA or gDNA that served as material.

The data were produced by immunoSEQ multiplex PCR, yet TCRdb's version contains in-frame clones alone and is incomplete. The sample comprises about 30,000 clones, more than 85% of which are singletons, and roughly 42% rests with the top ten. Sequencing was carried out using peripheral blood. The clonotype was recovered from a man in his fifties or sixties with active or convalescent COVID-19.

DNA for the CDR3: TGTGCCAGCCAGTGGGGGGTCGCGGTGAACACTGAAGCTTTCTTT. Translation gives CASQWGVAVNTEAFF. This sequence joins TRBV18 and TRBJ1-1; D is perhaps TRBD1 (5 bases). CDR1 is KGHSH and CDR2 is LQKENI in the germline V gene. Trimming removed 8 bases from V and 0 bases from J, with 16 bases in between. This CDR3 has 15 residues. The full variable domain, in which reference TRBV18 and TRBJ1-1 provide the parts outside the CDR3, is NAGVMQNPRHLVRRRGQEARLRCSPMKGHSHVYWYRQLPEEGLKFMVYLQKENIIDESGMPKERFSAEFPKEGPSILRIQQVVRGDSAAYFCASQWGVAVNTEAFFGQGTRLTVV.